In this sample, the clone carrying this T cell receptor (beta chain) turned up many times. The data belong to a study of T cells in Graves' hyperthyroidism and ophthalmopathy. Researchers amplified the TCR beta CDR3 regions from RNA transcripts. The HTBI set primed first-round TCR CDR3 RT-PCR. In TCRdb, the multiplex PCR reads were re-called with MiXCR into one record per CDR3 protein. The table includes about 400,000 distinct CDR3 sequences, roughly an eighth detected once. Sequenced input: blood. The TCR originated in a woman aged 18-30 years with Graves' hyperthyroidism.

CDR3 in amino acids: CASSELAGFYTQYF. DNA for the CDR3: TGTGCCAGCAGTGAACTAGCGGGTTTTTATACGCAGTATTTT. This chain uses TRBV28 with TRBJ2-3, with 9 positions matching TRBD2. V lost 5 bases to trimming and J lost 7 bases; unmatched junction nucleotides: 7. The V gene's germline CDR1 is MDHEN and CDR2 SYDVKM. The CDR3 loop spans 14 amino acids.